The 26 T cell receptor beta chains in this list originate from one sample, sequenced in a study of shared clonotypes between healthy human individuals. Profiled with immunoSEQ multiplex PCR; TCRdb holds only in-frame clones, not every one. The sample records under 750,000 clones, roughly 72% being singletons. The specimen sequenced was memory CD4+ T cells sorted from blood. Described subset: CD45RA-negative fraction. The receptors originated from a young woman in good health.

This clone showed up just once. The chain has TRBV6-1 and TRBJ2-5; D is uncertain. V was cut by 1 base and J by 3 bases, with 9 bases left in between. Germline values: CDR1 MNHNS, CDR2 SASEGT. This CDR3 is built from 14 residues. The CDR3 here is CASSEDGLKETQYF. CDR3 nucleotide sequence: TGTGCCAGCAGTGAAGACGGCTTGAAAGAGACCCAGTACTTC.

The J gene is TRBJ1-4, the V gene TRBV15; unclear D gene. The CDR3 covers 12 residues. The V and J ends lost 3 bases and 7 bases respectively, with 6 bases between them. The germline gives CDR1 LNHNV, CDR2 YYDKDF (reference sequence). The CDR3 coding sequence is TGTGCCACCAGCAGTGATACTGAAAAACTGTTTTTT. As protein: CATSSDTEKLFF.

The J gene is TRBJ1-3, the V gene TRBV14, with TRBD1 identical over 7 bases. Unmatched junction bases numbered 2, after V lost 6 bases and J lost 0 bases. Per germline, CDR1 SGHDN and CDR2 FVKESK. The CDR3 is 14 residues long. The CDR3 DNA follows: TGTGCCAGCAGGCGACAGGGCTCTGGAAACACCATATATTTT. Translation gives CASRRQGSGNTIYF. Supplemented by reference TRBV14 and TRBJ1-3, the full variable domain reads EAGVTQFPSHSVIEKGQTVTLRCDPISGHDNLYWYRRVMGKEIKFLLHFVKESKQDESGMPNNRFLAERTGGTYSTLKVQPAELEDSGVYFCASRRQGSGNTIYFGEGSWLTVV.

The chain combines TRBV11-2 with TRBJ2-2, with 14 bases aligning to TRBD2. The junction had 14 bases not matched to a gene; V was cut back by 5 bases and J by 9 bases. CDR3 length: 18 amino acids. Germline assignment: CDR1 SGHAT and CDR2 FQNNGV. CDR3 sequence: CASSRLGTSGSRTRELFF. The CDR3 nucleotides are TGTGCCAGCAGCAGATTGGGGACTAGCGGGAGTAGGACCCGGGAGCTGTTTTTT.

This clone has only a few counts. This chain links TRBV7-9 with TRBJ1-1; 8 bases match TRBD1. The junction had 3 bases not matched to a gene; V was cut back by 3 bases and J by 0 bases. CDR1 is SEHNR and CDR2 is FQNEAQ in the germline V gene (reference sequence). The CDR3 contains 15 residues. CDR3 in amino acids: CASSLRTGMNTEAFF. CDR3 DNA: TGTGCCAGCAGCTTGCGGACAGGGATGAACACTGAAGCTTTCTTT.

The chain recombines TRBV13 with TRBJ2-7, with D possibly TRBD2 on 5 matching bases. The CDR3 has 12 residues. Trimming stripped 5 bases from V and 3 bases from J, with 8 bases between. Germline V gives CDR1 PRHDT, CDR2 FYEKMQ (reference sequence). The CDR3 DNA sequence: TGTGCCAGCAGCAGACTACTCTACGAGCAGTACTTC. The encoded protein is CASSRLLYEQYF.

The chain links TRBV15 to TRBJ2-7, with D tentatively TRBD1 or TRBD2 (5 bases each). Germline CDR1 is LNHNV and CDR2 is YYDKDF (reference sequence). V was cut by 6 bases and J by 3 bases, with 12 bases left in between. The CDR3 consists of 13 residues. The CDR3 DNA reads TGTGCCACCAGGGGGACGTCGAACTACGAGCAGTACTTC. Residues: CATRGTSNYEQYF. Drawing the rest from reference TRBV15 and TRBJ2-7, the complete variable domain is DAMVIQNPRYQVTQFGKPVTLSCSQTLNHNVMYWYQQKSSQAPKLLFHYYDKDFNNEADTPDNFQSRRPNTSFCFLDIRSPGLGDTAMYLCATRGTSNYEQYFGPGTRLTVT.

Written as DNA, the CDR3 is TGTGCCAGCAGACCCAGCGGGAGCCCAGAGACCCAGTACTTC. Its protein is CASRPSGSPETQYF. V and J are TRBV28 and TRBJ2-5; 8 nucleotides line up with TRBD2. Germline assignment: CDR1 MDHEN and CDR2 SYDVKM. The CDR3 totals 14 residues. The V segment lost 6 bases and the J segment 4 bases; nucleotides outside the gene matches: 7. Combining the CDR3 with reference TRBV28 and TRBJ2-5 gives the whole variable domain DVKVTQSSRYLVKRTGEKVFLECVQDMDHENMFWYRQDPGLGLRLIYFSYDVKMKEKGDIPEGYSVSREKKERFSLILESASTNQTSMYLCASRPSGSPETQYFGPGTRLLVL.

This clone occurred a few times. This chain joins TRBV4-1 and TRBJ2-1, with a weak D call TRBD1 (6 bases). This CDR3 has 18 amino acids. Germline V gene data show CDR1 as MGHRA and CDR2 as YSYEKL. Trimming left V 1 base short and J 0 bases short, with 16 bases between. As DNA, the CDR3 is TGCGCCAGCAGCCAAGGTGGGGGCTTCCGTCGCTCCTACAATGAGCAGTTCTTC. As protein: CASSQGGGFRRSYNEQFF.

A few counts support this clone. The gene calls are TRBV25-1 and TRBJ1-1, with TRBD1 matching 7 bases. CDR3 length: 14 residues. Trimming at V came to 6 bases and at J to 2 bases, leaving 6 bases not matched to a gene. Germline CDR1 MGHDK, CDR2 SYGVNS. This CDR3 reads CASRRDSRNTEAFF. The CDR3 DNA is TGTGCCAGCAGGCGGGACAGCAGAAACACTGAAGCTTTCTTT.

A single count supports this clone. The chain employs TRBV27 and TRBJ2-1, with TRBD2 matching 12 bases. The CDR3 covers 16 residues. Trimming at V came to 8 bases and at J to 9 bases, leaving 14 bases not matched to a gene. Germline CDR1 reads MNHEY; CDR2 reads SMNVEV (reference sequence). CDR3 residues: CASATGWTSGKGEQFF. For the CDR3, the DNA is TGTGCCAGCGCAACCGGCTGGACTAGCGGGAAGGGTGAGCAGTTCTTC.

The chain employs TRBV11-2 and TRBJ2-1; 10 bases match TRBD1. The V segment lost 0 bases and the J segment 7 bases; nucleotides outside the gene matches: 3. CDR3 length equals 15 residues. In germline, CDR1 is SGHAT, CDR2 FQNNGV. CDR3 amino acids: CASSLEGQGINEQFF. The CDR3 DNA is TGTGCCAGCAGCTTAGAGGGACAGGGGATAAATGAGCAGTTCTTC. The full variable domain, completed using reference TRBV11-2 and TRBJ2-1, is EAGVAQSPRYKIIEKRQSVAFWCNPISGHATLYWYQQILGQGPKLLIQFQNNGVVDDSQLPKDRFSAERLKGVDSTLKIQPAKLEDSAVYLCASSLEGQGINEQFFGPGTRLTVL.

This clone was counted a few times. CDR3 protein: CASGRQGQFATNEKLFF. In DNA form, the CDR3 reads TGTGCCAGCGGGAGGCAGGGACAATTTGCAACTAATGAAAAACTGTTTTTT. J is TRBJ1-4 and V is TRBV7-2; the D gene is possibly TRBD1 (6 bases). Trimming took off 8 bases at V and 0 bases at J, with 19 bases between the two ends. The V gene's germline CDR1 is SGHTA and CDR2 FQGNSA. The CDR3 consists of 17 residues.

V is TRBV15 and J is TRBJ2-5; 13 nucleotides align to TRBD2. V lost 5 bases and J lost 4; bases outside the gene matches: 7. The CDR3 covers 16 residues. Germline V gene lookup returns CDR1 LNHNV and CDR2 YYDKDF (reference sequence). Written as DNA, the CDR3 is TGTGCCACCAGCGGCCAACTAGCGGGAGGGTCAGAGACCCAGTACTTC. Protein product: CATSGQLAGGSETQYF.

The CDR3 region has the DNA TGTGCCAGCAGCTTCTCTGGACTAGCGTCCTACGAGCAGTACTTC. Protein product: CASSFSGLASYEQYF. The genes are TRBV5-4 and TRBJ2-7, with 9 positions matching TRBD2. The CDR3 totals 15 residues. Germline values: CDR1 SGHNT, CDR2 YYREEE (reference sequence). With V trimmed by 2 bases and J by 1 base, 4 bases remained unmatched.

J is TRBJ2-1 and V is TRBV6-1, with TRBD1 as a possible D gene (6 bases). Germline V gene data show CDR1 as MNHNS and CDR2 as SASEGT. Trimming left V 2 bases short and J 2 bases short, with 10 bases between. The CDR3 is made up of 15 amino acids. CDR3 in DNA: TGTGCCAGCAGTGAACGGACAGAGCCCTACAATGAGCAGTTCTTC. Its protein is CASSERTEPYNEQFF.

The V gene is TRBV28, the J gene TRBJ2-7; 8 nucleotides line up with TRBD2. The CDR3 extends over 15 amino acids. CDR1 and CDR2 from the germline V gene are MDHEN and SYDVKM. Trimming took 4 bases from V and 5 from J; bases not matched to a gene: 10. The DNA for the CDR3 is TGTGCCAGCAGTTCGGCCGGACTAGCTAGGCACGAGCAGTACTTC. Its protein product is CASSSAGLARHEQYF.

The V call is TRBV5-1, the J call TRBJ2-3; TRBD1 matches at 7 bases. Germline trimming cut 0 bases from V and 4 bases from J; bases unmatched to any gene: 5. CDR1 is SGHRS, CDR2 YFSETQ, per germline. This CDR3 spans 15 amino acids. The CDR3 region is CASSLVQGVPDTQYF. CDR3 nucleotides: TGCGCCAGCAGCTTGGTTCAGGGGGTTCCAGATACGCAGTATTTT.

This chain uses TRBV4-1 with TRBJ2-7; D gene uncertain. The CDR3 length is 16 residues. The germline gives CDR1 MGHRA, CDR2 YSYEKL. V was shortened by 0 bases and J by 3 bases, with 15 bases between the two germline ends. CDR3 region: CASSQDLSGSLYEQYF. The CDR3 DNA is TGCGCCAGCAGCCAAGATCTTTCCGGGTCCCTCTACGAGCAGTACTTC.

V and J are TRBV4-1 and TRBJ2-3, with a weak D call TRBD2 (6 bases). The CDR3 consists of 15 residues. The ends were cut back, 3 bases at V and 2 bases at J, with 12 bases in the middle. CDR1 and CDR2 (germline): MGHRA, YSYEKL. CDR3 nucleotide sequence: TGCGCCAGCAGCCAGCAGCAGCGGGCCACAGATACGCAGTATTTT. The encoded protein is CASSQQQRATDTQYF.

This sequence joins TRBV18 and TRBJ1-2; D is ambiguous. The CDR3 sequence is 14 residues long. CDR1 and CDR2 from the germline V gene are KGHSH and LQKENI. V gave up 0 bases and J gave up 4 bases, with 9 bases separating them. CDR3 loop: CASSPPSQSYGYTF. The CDR3, as DNA: TGTGCCAGCTCACCACCGTCACAGAGCTATGGCTACACCTTC.

The chain recombines TRBV27 with TRBJ1-4; 9 bases fit TRBD1. From germline, CDR1 is MNHEY and CDR2 SMNVEV (reference sequence). The CDR3 length is 14 residues. V trimming: 5 bases; J trimming: 7 bases; junction bases outside the gene matches: 5. The CDR3 protein is CASSRTGEGEKLFF. In DNA, the CDR3 is TGTGCCAGCAGTAGGACAGGGGAGGGTGAAAAACTGTTTTTT. Full variable domain (rest looked up from reference TRBV27 and TRBJ1-4): EAQVTQNPRYLITVTGKKLTVTCSQNMNHEYMSWYRQDPGLGLRQIYYSMNVEVTDKGDVPEGYKVSRKEKRNFPLILESPSPNQTSLYFCASSRTGEGEKLFFGSGTQLSVL.

The chain is built from TRBV7-2 and TRBJ2-5; 9 bases align to TRBD2. Germline V gene lookup returns CDR1 SGHTA and CDR2 FQGNSA. CDR3 length: 14 residues. J gave up 5 bases and V 2 bases, and 3 bases lay outside the gene matches. CDR3 sequence (DNA): TGTGCCAGCAGCTTATCGAGCGGGGGGGAGACCCAGTACTTC. It yields the protein CASSLSSGGETQYF. Full variable domain (rest looked up from reference TRBV7-2 and TRBJ2-5): GAGVSQSPSNKVTEKGKDVELRCDPISGHTALYWYRQSLGQGLEFLIYFQGNSAPDKSGLPSDRFSAERTGGSVSTLTIQRTQQEDSAVYLCASSLSSGGETQYFGPGTRLLVL.

The rearrangement uses TRBV21-1 and TRBJ1-1. TRBV21-1 is a recognized pseudogene. The CDR3 covers 15 residues. This chain's CDR3 is CASSKNFGGYTEAFF. In nucleotides, the CDR3 is TGTGCCAGCAGCAAAAATTTCGGGGGTTACACTGAAGCTTTCTTT.

This clone was counted only a few times. V usage is TRBV28 and J usage is TRBJ2-7, with a tentative D call TRBD1 (6 bases). The CDR3 has 13 amino acids. V was shortened by 8 bases and J by 1 base, with 12 bases between the two germline ends. The germline gives CDR1 MDHEN, CDR2 SYDVKM. CDR3 protein: CASHNRESYEQYF. For the CDR3, the DNA is TGTGCCAGCCATAACAGGGAGTCCTACGAGCAGTACTTC.

The chain combines TRBV6-1 with TRBJ2-5; 7 bases fit TRBD2. CDR3 size: 17 residues. CDR1 is MNHNS and CDR2 is SASEGT in the germline V gene. The V gene end was trimmed by 2 bases and the J gene end by 2 bases; junction bases not matched to a gene: 11. Written as DNA, the CDR3 is TGTGCCAGCAGTGAATTGGGAGGGCGGAGGAGGCAAGAGACCCAGTACTTC. This sequence encodes CASSELGGRRRQETQYF.